This entry concerns a single T cell receptor (beta chain). This clonotype was found many times. The specificity of this receptor is unknown. Per-base quality was not reported, and no clone a single base away is much larger than it. Sequenced using an Illumina HiSeq 1500. TCRdb took the public reads, trimmed them with fastp at Q25, ran MiXCR for clone calling and kept in-frame beta chains. All rows with the same CDR3 protein become a single entry with the most common DNA and genes. A total of 200,000 to 250,000 distinct CDR3 sequences appear in this sample, about 12% of them only once. 1.5% to 2% of the sample comes from the top ten. The CDR3 measures 14 amino acids from cysteine to phenylalanine. Just the 42-base CDR3 DNA is kept, in frame starting at base 1. The germline V gene yields SGHTA for CDR1 and FQGNSA for CDR2. The germline ends are 9 bases apart after V is trimmed by 3 bases and J by 4 bases.

The sample is drawn from a study of T cell repertoires in cytomegalovirus infection (dated by TCRdb to between 2019 and 2020). For the wider study: The HLA type of each donor mattered for the analysis, because public TCR beta signatures pointed to carriage of CMV infection along with the matching HLA type. Overall study results and their limits: In the ex vivo response, HLA-C-restricted CMV-specific TCR beta clonotypes were dominant, and in two of eight donors the single most frequent clonotype came from this HLA-C-restricted group. In both this cohort and an independent roughly 400-donor cohort, the cumulative frequency of public TCR beta family members distinguished carriers of CMV infection plus the relevant HLA type.

Recombination connected TRBV7-2 to TRBJ1-4; TRBD1 is a possible D gene, resting on 5 matching bases. What was sequenced was PBMCs. This receptor was obtained from a human donor in good health (CMV status not recorded). Some clones in this sample may be carry-over from other donors' samples. The CDR3 here reads CASSLGLFNEKLFF. Read as DNA, the sequence is TGTGCCAGCAGCTTGGGACTGTTTAATGAAAAACTGTTTTTT.